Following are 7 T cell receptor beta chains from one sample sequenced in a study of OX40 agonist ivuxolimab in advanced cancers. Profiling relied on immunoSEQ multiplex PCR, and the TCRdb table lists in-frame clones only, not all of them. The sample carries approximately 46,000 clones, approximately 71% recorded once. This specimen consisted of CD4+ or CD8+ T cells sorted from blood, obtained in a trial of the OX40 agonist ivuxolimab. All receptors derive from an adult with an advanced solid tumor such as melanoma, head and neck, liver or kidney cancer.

The DNA of the CDR3 is TGTGCCAGCAGCTTAAATGAGGTGGTGTACGAGGAGACCCAGTACTTC. Translating gives CASSLNEVVYEETQYF. The V call is TRBV11-2, the J call TRBJ2-5; D unclear. The CDR3 sequence is 16 residues long. V lost 2 bases to trimming and J lost 5 bases, with 18 bases between them. Per the germline V gene, CDR1 is SGHAT and CDR2 is FQNNGV.

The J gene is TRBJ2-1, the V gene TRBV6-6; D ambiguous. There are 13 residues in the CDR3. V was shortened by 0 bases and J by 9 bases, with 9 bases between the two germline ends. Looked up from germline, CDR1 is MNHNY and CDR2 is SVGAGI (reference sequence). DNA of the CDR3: TGTGCCAGCAGTTACTCGCTAATAGGTGAGCAGTTCTTC. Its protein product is CASSYSLIGEQFF.

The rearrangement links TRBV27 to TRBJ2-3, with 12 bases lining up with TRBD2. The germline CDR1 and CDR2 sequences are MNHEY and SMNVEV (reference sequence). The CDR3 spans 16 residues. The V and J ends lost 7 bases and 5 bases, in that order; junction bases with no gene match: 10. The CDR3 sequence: CASTPSLAGGGDTQYF. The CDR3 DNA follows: TGTGCCAGCACCCCATCTCTAGCGGGAGGGGGAGATACGCAGTATTTT.

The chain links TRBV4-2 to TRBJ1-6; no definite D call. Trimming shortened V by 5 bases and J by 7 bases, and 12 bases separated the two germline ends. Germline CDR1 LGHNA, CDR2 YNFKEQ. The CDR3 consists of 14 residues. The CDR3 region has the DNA TGTGCCAGCAGCTTGCGGGGTTACAATTCACCCCTCCACTTT. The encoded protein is CASSLRGYNSPLHF.

The CDR3 DNA reads TGTGCCAGCAGAGACGGGACAGGGGCCTATGGCTACACCTTC. This sequence encodes CASRDGTGAYGYTF. The chain employs TRBV2 and TRBJ1-2; 10 bases line up with TRBD1. Germline-derived CDR1 and CDR2 are SNHLY and FYNNEI. V shed 6 bases and J 4 bases; nucleotides not matched to a gene: 5. CDR3 length equals 14 residues.

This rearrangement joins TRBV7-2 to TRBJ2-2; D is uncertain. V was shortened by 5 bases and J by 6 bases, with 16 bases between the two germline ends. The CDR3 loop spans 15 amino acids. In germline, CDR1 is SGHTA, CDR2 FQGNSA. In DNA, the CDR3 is TGTGCCAGCAGCGCCCAAACTGGGATCGCCGGGGAGCTGTTTTTT. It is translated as CASSAQTGIAGELFF.

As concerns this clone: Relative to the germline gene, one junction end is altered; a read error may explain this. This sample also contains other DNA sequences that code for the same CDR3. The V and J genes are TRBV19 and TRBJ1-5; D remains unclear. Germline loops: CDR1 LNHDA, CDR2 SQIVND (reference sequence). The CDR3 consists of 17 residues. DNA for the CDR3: TGTGCTAGTAGTATTGCCGGAAGGACTGGGATCAATCAGCCCCAGCATTTT. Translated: CASSIAGRTGINQPQHF.